Listed below are T cell receptor beta chains from one sample, sequenced in a study of blood T cell repertoires in COVID-19. The repertoire was sequenced with immunoSEQ multiplex PCR; TCRdb's copy has only in-frame clones and lacks some. This sample has tens of thousands of clones, with around 90% found just once. The specimen was peripheral blood. These receptors all stem from a man in his fifties with COVID-19, enrolled during active disease. The conserved cysteine and the conserved F or W are not part of the CDR3 here. The D gene is left open where the match is weak. Some rows have no size entry. The others give once, few or many, or a class for an expanded clone.

CDR3aa: ASRVAGSDTQY; j_gene: TRBJ2-3; abundance: .; v_gene: TRBV6-5; d_gene: TRBD2
CDR3aa: ASRSPRETQY; j_gene: TRBJ2-5; abundance: .; v_gene: TRBV2; d_gene: .
CDR3aa: ASSRITGVGANYGYT; j_gene: TRBJ1-2; abundance: .; v_gene: TRBV3-1/TRBV3-2; d_gene: TRBD1
CDR3aa: ASSQVGGDGYT; j_gene: TRBJ1-2; abundance: .; v_gene: TRBV14; d_gene: .
CDR3aa: ASSRDRNQPQH; j_gene: TRBJ1-5; abundance: .; v_gene: TRBV4-1; d_gene: .
CDR3aa: ASGPWTGTDTQY; j_gene: TRBJ2-3; abundance: .; v_gene: TRBV2; d_gene: .
CDR3aa: ASSPRTSYNEQF; j_gene: TRBJ2-1; abundance: .; v_gene: TRBV5-4; d_gene: TRBD2
CDR3aa: ASSLEWGQISPLH; j_gene: TRBJ1-6; abundance: once; v_gene: TRBV5-1; d_gene: .
CDR3aa: ASSERGRGLLYEQY; j_gene: TRBJ2-7; abundance: .; v_gene: TRBV6-1; d_gene: TRBD1
CDR3aa: ASSQLGGARTGELF; j_gene: TRBJ2-2; abundance: .; v_gene: TRBV3-1/TRBV3-2; d_gene: TRBD2
CDR3aa: ASSPGGTYNEQF; j_gene: TRBJ2-1; abundance: .; v_gene: TRBV18; d_gene: .
CDR3aa: ASSQDRDETQY; j_gene: TRBJ2-5; abundance: once; v_gene: TRBV7-7; d_gene: TRBD1
CDR3aa: ASSSDRQNYGYT; j_gene: TRBJ1-2; abundance: .; v_gene: TRBV28; d_gene: TRBD1
CDR3aa: SAGETQY; j_gene: TRBJ2-5; abundance: .; v_gene: TRBV29-1; d_gene: .
CDR3aa: AFLGQGAGGYT; j_gene: TRBJ1-2; abundance: .; v_gene: TRBV5-4; d_gene: TRBD1
CDR3aa: ATSERGLHQPQH; j_gene: TRBJ1-5; abundance: .; v_gene: TRBV24-1; d_gene: .
CDR3aa: ASSLQDRAAYEQY; j_gene: TRBJ2-7; abundance: .; v_gene: TRBV5-4; d_gene: TRBD1
CDR3aa: ASSLVATGQGYT; j_gene: TRBJ1-2; abundance: .; v_gene: TRBV27; d_gene: TRBD1
CDR3aa: ASSQAGSSYNSPLH; j_gene: TRBJ1-6; abundance: .; v_gene: TRBV3-1/TRBV3-2; d_gene: .
CDR3aa: ASSELSMSNQPQH; j_gene: TRBJ1-5; abundance: .; v_gene: TRBV6-1; d_gene: .